This TCR beta chain is drawn from a study of cytomegalovirus exposure and HLA in healthy donors. The protocol was immunoSEQ multiplex PCR, while the TCRdb copy is restricted to in-frame clones and leaves out a portion. The sample has about 75,000 clones, 85% seen once. This clone was counted a few times. The sample comprised PBMCs. The TCR sequence derives from a man aged 25 to 40 in good health and CMV-seronegative.

The CDR3 DNA follows: TGTGCCAGCAGCACCATCTCTAGCGGGAGCTTTACCGGGGAGCTGTTTTTT. Translated, it gives CASSTISSGSFTGELFF. The chain has TRBV7-6 and TRBJ2-2; 10 nucleotides align to TRBD2. CDR3 length equals 17 residues. V dropped 5 bases and J dropped 5; count of bases not matched to a gene: 11. Germline assignment: CDR1 SGHVS and CDR2 FNYEAQ.